This record looks at one T cell receptor (beta chain) sequence and its context. No antigen is known for it. These data originate in a study of blood T cells in healthy people across ages. Study results and caveats: There was no known CMV status for donors, so expanded clonotype changes were possibly confounded. Naive T cell percentage and TCR beta diversity correlated strongly.

The CDR3 runs to 16 residues. V dropped 0 bases and J dropped 3; count of bases not matched to a gene: 7. Germline V gene data show CDR1 as DFQATT and CDR2 as SNEGSKA (reference sequence). Next came a second PCR, run for roughly 7 to 12 cycles, which used a sample-barcoded 5' primer along with a J-beta primer mix. Each of the cDNA molecules was tagged by a template-switch adaptor with 12 random nucleotides. A single record per CDR3 protein comes from TCRdb applying MiXCR to the 5' RACE reads. This table holds about 780,000 distinct CDR3 sequences, approximately 59% found once. Sequences were obtained from blood. This receptor was identified in a man aged 25 to 40 in good health. The chain combines TRBV20-1 with TRBJ2-1, with 8 bases lining up with TRBD1. The CDR3: CSARDSDRVLYNEQFF. CDR3 DNA sequence: TGCAGTGCTAGAGATTCGGACAGGGTGCTCTACAATGAGCAGTTCTTC.